This T cell receptor beta chain originates from a study of Graves' ophthalmopathy and Graves' hyperthyroidism. CDR3 regions of TCR beta were amplified from RNA transcripts. Second-round multiplex PCR followed a first-round RT-PCR using HTBI primers. TCRdb reprocessed the multiplex PCR reads with MiXCR, giving one entry per CDR3 protein. In the table there are over a million distinct CDR3 sequences, 35% to 40% of which are singletons. Germline CDR1 MGHRA, CDR2 YSYEKL. The ends were cut back, 0 bases at V and 3 bases at J, with 12 bases in the middle. The CDR3 covers 15 residues. Sequenced input: peripheral blood or thyroid tissue (not recorded which). This TCR came from an adult man with Graves' hyperthyroidism. The genes are TRBV4-1 and TRBJ2-7; D uncertain. Here the CDR3 reads CASSQEREQRYEQYF. Written as DNA, the CDR3 is TGCGCCAGCAGCCAAGAAAGGGAACAGCGCTACGAGCAGTACTTC.